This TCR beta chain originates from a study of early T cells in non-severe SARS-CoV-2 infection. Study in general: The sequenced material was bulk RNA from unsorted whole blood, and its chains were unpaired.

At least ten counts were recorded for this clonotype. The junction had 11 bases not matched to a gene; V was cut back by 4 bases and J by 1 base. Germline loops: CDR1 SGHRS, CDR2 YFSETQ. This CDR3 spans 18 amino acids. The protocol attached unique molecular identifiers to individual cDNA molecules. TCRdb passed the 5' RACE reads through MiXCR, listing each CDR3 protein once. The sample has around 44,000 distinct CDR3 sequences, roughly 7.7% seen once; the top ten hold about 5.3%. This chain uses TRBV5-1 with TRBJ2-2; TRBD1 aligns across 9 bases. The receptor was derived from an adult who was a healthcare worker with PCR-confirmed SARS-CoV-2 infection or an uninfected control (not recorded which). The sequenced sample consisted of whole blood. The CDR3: CASSAPGQGYRNTGELFF. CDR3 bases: TGCGCCAGCAGCGCGCCGGGACAGGGATATCGGAACACCGGGGAGCTGTTTTTT.